This T cell receptor beta chain originates from a study of T cell responses to AZD1222 COVID-19 vaccine. Study-wide points: Mostly white British, mostly female donors; authors suggested clonal diversity may be underestimated.

In the case of this clone: Its specificity is unknown.

The CDR3 runs 11 residues. The germline V gene encodes CDR1 DFQATT and CDR2 SNEGSKA (reference sequence). V was pared by 5 bases and J by 7 bases, with 2 bases of the junction left unmatched. The data were produced by immunoSEQ multiplex PCR, yet TCRdb's version contains in-frame clones alone and is incomplete. The sample consists of roughly 120,000 clones, 85% to 95% of them appearing once. This sequence joins TRBV20-1 and TRBJ2-4; TRBD1 aligns across 7 bases. The sample was peripheral blood, taken 28 days after the second AZD1222 dose. This TCR was sampled from an adult who received the AZD1222 COVID-19 vaccine. The CDR3 reads CSAQTGNIQYF. Here the CDR3 DNA reads TGCAGTGCTCAGACAGGGAACATTCAGTACTTC.